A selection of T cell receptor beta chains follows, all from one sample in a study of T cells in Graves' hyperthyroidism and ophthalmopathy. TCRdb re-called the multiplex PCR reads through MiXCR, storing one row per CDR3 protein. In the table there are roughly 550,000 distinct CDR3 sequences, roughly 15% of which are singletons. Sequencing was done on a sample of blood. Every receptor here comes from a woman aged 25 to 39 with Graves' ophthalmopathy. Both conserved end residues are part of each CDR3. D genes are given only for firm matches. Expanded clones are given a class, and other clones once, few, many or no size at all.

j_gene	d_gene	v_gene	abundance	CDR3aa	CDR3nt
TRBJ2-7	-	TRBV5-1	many	CASSSRPLYEQYF	TGCGCCAGCAGCAGCCGGCCTCTCTACGAGCAGTACTTC
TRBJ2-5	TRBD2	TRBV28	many	CASRPDGRETQYF	TGTGCCAGCAGGCCCGACGGGAGGGAGACCCAGTACTTC
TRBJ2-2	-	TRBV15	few	CATSGLQNTGELFF	TGTGCCACCAGTGGACTCCAGAACACCGGGGAGCTGTTTTTT
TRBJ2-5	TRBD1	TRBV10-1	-	CASSEGDRAVLETQYF	TGCGCCAGCAGTGAAGGGGACAGGGCAGTTTTGGAGACCCAGTACTTC
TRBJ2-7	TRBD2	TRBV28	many	CASSIPFGGSIDEQYF	TGTGCCAGCAGTATTCCCTTTGGCGGGAGTATCGACGAGCAGTACTTC
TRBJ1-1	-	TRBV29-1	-	CSPEGDTEALF	TGCAGCCCCGAAGGCGACACTGAAGCTCTCTTT
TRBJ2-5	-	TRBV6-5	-	CASSYRSGGTRDF	TGTGCCAGCAGTTATCGCTCAGGGGGGACACGGGACTTC
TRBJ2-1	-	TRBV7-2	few	CASSLWGGSSYNEQFF	TGTGCCAGCAGCTTATGGGGCGGTAGCTCCTACAATGAGCAGTTCTTC
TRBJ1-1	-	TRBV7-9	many	CASSSMAATEAFF	TGTGCCAGCAGCTCGATGGCAGCCACTGAAGCTTTCTTT
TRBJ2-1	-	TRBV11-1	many	CASRFGESSYNEQFF	TGTGCCAGCAGATTTGGGGAGAGCTCCTACAATGAGCAGTTCTTC
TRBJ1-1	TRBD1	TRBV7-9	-	CASSDRGLGFEAFF	TGTGCCAGCAGTGACAGGGGGCTCGGGTTTGAAGCTTTCTTT
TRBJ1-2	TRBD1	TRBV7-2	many	CASSEQGVPSGYTF	TGTGCCAGCAGCGAACAGGGGGTCCCCTCTGGCTACACCTTC
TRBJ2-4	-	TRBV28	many	CASGAGGVVKNIQYF	TGTGCCAGCGGGGCCGGAGGGGTAGTCAAAAACATTCAGTACTTC
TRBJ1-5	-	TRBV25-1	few	CASSAAGEYQPQHF	TGTGCCAGCAGTGCGGCAGGGGAATATCAGCCCCAGCATTTT
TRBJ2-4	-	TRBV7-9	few	CASSLTGGLAGSKLAKNIQYF	TGTGCCAGCAGCTTAACAGGGGGCCTAGCGGGATCAAAACTAGCCAAAAACATTCAGTACTTC
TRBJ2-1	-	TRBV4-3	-	CASSQSAASSYNEQFF	TGCGCCAGCAGCCAATCAGCGGCGAGCTCCTACAATGAGCAGTTCTTC
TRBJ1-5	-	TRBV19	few	CASSTQTHQPQHF	TGTGCCAGTAGTACCCAGACCCATCAGCCCCAGCATTTT
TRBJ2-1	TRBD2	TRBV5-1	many	CASSRLAGAGNEQFF	TGCGCCAGCAGCCGATTAGCGGGAGCGGGAAATGAGCAGTTCTTC
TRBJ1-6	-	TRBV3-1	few	CASRGWDSNSPLHF	TGTGCCAGCAGGGGATGGGACTCTAATTCACCCCTCCACTTT
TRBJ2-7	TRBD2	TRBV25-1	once	CASSKPGLEESEQYF	TGTGCCAGCAGTAAACCGGGACTAGAGGAGAGCGAGCAGTACTTC
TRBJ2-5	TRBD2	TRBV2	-	CASQGLAETQYF	TGTGCCTCCCAGGGACTAGCTGAGACCCAGTACTTC
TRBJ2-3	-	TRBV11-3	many	CASSSGHSTDTQYF	TGTGCCAGCAGCAGCGGGCATAGCACAGATACGCAGTATTTT
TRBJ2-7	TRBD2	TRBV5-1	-	CASSPLFERGSYEQYF	TGCGCCAGCAGCCCGCTTTTCGAGCGGGGCTCCTACGAGCAGTACTTC
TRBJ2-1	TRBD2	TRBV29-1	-	CSVRTSSVDEQFF	TGCAGCGTTCGGACTAGCTCGGTCGATGAGCAGTTCTTC
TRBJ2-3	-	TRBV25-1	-	CASRAAGTDTQYF	TGTGCCAGCAGGGCGGCGGGGACAGATACGCAGTATTTT
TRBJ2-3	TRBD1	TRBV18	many	CASSPELTGWNTQYF	TGTGCCAGCTCACCCGAATTGACAGGGTGGAATACGCAGTATTTT
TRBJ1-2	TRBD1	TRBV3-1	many	CASFGQGSNYGYTF	TGTGCCAGCTTCGGACAGGGGTCCAACTATGGCTACACCTTC
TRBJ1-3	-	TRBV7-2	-	CASSLISFSGNTIYF	TGTGCCAGCAGCTTAATCTCCTTCTCTGGAAACACCATATATTTT
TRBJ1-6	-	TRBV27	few	CASSIFHRVPNSPLHF	TGTGCCAGCAGTATTTTTCACAGGGTCCCCAATTCACCCCTCCACTTT
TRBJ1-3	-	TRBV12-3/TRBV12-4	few	CASSFDRNTIYF	TGTGCCAGCAGTTTCGACCGAAACACCATATATTTT
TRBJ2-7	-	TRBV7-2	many	CASSLDRGPTYEQYF	TGTGCCAGCAGCTTAGACAGAGGACCAACCTACGAGCAGTACTTC
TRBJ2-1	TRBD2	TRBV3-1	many	CASSQTEVAGIEQFF	TGTGCCAGCAGCCAAACAGAGGTAGCGGGAATTGAGCAGTTCTTC
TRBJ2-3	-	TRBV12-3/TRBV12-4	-	CASTWGGGLTDTQYF	TGTGCCAGCACCTGGGGGGGGGGGCTCACAGATACGCAGTATTTT
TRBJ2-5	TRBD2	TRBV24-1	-	CATSDPATSSETQYF	TGTGCCACCAGTGATCCAGCGACTAGCTCCGAGACCCAGTACTTC
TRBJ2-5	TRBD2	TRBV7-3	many	CASSPARGRETQYF	TGTGCCAGCAGCCCGGCGCGCGGGAGAGAGACCCAGTACTTC
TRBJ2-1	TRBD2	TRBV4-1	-	CASRPLAGVDNEQFF	TGCGCCAGCAGACCCCTAGCGGGAGTGGATAATGAGCAGTTCTTC
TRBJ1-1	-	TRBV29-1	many	CSVEKAAGTEAFF	TGCAGCGTTGAAAAGGCGGCCGGGACTGAAGCTTTCTTT
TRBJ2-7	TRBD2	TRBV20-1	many	CSARDWREDEQYF	TGCAGTGCTAGAGACTGGCGGGAGGATGAGCAGTACTTC
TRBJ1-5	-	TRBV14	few	CASSHNLRPRDQPQHF	TGTGCCAGCAGCCATAATCTACGACCAAGGGATCAGCCCCAGCATTTT
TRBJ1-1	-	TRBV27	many	CASSWDGNTEAFF	TGTGCCAGCAGTTGGGACGGGAACACTGAAGCTTTCTTT
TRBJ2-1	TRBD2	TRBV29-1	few	CSVEDLAGEWSYNEQFF	TGCAGCGTTGAAGATTTAGCGGGAGAGTGGTCCTACAATGAGCAGTTCTTC
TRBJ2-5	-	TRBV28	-	CASRELGGQETQYF	TGTGCCAGCAGGGAGCTTGGGGGCCAAGAGACCCAGTACTTC
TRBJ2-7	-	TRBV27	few	CASSWTESSYEQYF	TGTGCCAGCAGTTGGACAGAGAGCTCCTACGAGCAGTACTTC
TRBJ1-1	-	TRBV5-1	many	CASSPDGNTEAFF	TGCGCCAGCAGCCCCGACGGGAACACTGAAGCTTTCTTT